This entry concerns a single TCR beta chain. The antigen remains unidentified. The data belong to a study of T cell repertoires in cytomegalovirus infection. The overall study: Public TCR beta signatures marked donors with CMV infection and the matching HLA.

Study findings and constraints: HLA-C-restricted TCR beta clonotypes specific for CMV led the ex vivo response. Accumulated public TCR beta family frequency recognized individuals carrying CMV together with the relevant HLA.

CDR3 size: 12 residues. CDR1 and CDR2 (germline): SGDLS, YYNGEE. The V end lost 3 bases, the J end lost 1 base, and 4 bases lay between the germline ends. MiXCR was run by TCRdb on the reads, yielding one entry per CDR3 protein. The sample holds 200,000 to 300,000 distinct CDR3 sequences; over 8% are singletons and the top ten take roughly 15%. This sequence joins TRBV9 and TRBJ2-5; D not resolved. This clonotype originated in a human donor in good health (CMV status not recorded). Some clones in this sample may be carry-over from other donors' samples. Sequencing used PBMCs. CDR3 sequence reads: CASSASQETQYF. In DNA, the CDR3 is TGTGCCAGCAGCGCCTCCCAAGAGACCCAGTACTTC. Drawing the rest from reference TRBV9 and TRBJ2-5, the complete variable domain is DSGVTQTPKHLITATGQRVTLRCSPRSGDLSVYWYQQSLDQGLQFLIQYYNGEERAKGNILERFSAQQFPDLHSELNLSSLELGDSALYFCASSASQETQYFGPGTRLLVL.